The present TCR beta chain was sequenced within a study of glioma-infiltrating T cells after dendritic cell vaccination. This clone has a single count. Time point described: after dendritic cell vaccination, including at tumor progression/relapse. Clones were sequenced by immunoSEQ multiplex PCR, and TCRdb holds only the in-frame ones, with some missing. Here the sample spans tens of thousands of clones, 80% to 85% being singletons. Trimming stripped 5 bases from V and 4 bases from J, with 26 bases between. Germline-derived CDR1 and CDR2 are SGHTA and FQGTGA. CDR3 length equals 18 residues. The chain links TRBV7-3 to TRBJ1-1; tentative D call: TRBD1 (5 bases). This receptor was taken from a human donor with glioblastoma. The sequenced sample was blood, obtained after dendritic cell vaccination. The CDR3 coding sequence is TGTGCCAGCAGCCAAAGGGGAATTCGGCAGGGTCAAGGCACTGAAGCTTTCTTT. Translating it yields CASSQRGIRQGQGTEAFF.